This record concerns one T cell receptor beta chain sequence. RNA was extracted with the RNeasy kit, and a quantity of about 0.5 to 1 ug was reverse transcribed using random hexamers. TCRdb ran MiXCR on the immunoSEQ multiplex PCR reads and lists one entry per CDR3 protein. The sample carries approximately 190,000 distinct CDR3 sequences, approximately 95% recorded once. These data come from a study of CD8 T cells in Susac syndrome. At the level of the study: There were five or six sequenced Susac syndrome patients with active disease and about 8 in remission. Patients with Susac syndrome were therapy-naive, treated with corticosteroids, or treated with intravenous immunoglobulin alone when blood was collected.

This receptor was obtained from a human donor with Susac syndrome. Input material: CD8+ T cells from PBMCs.

The chain's CDR3 is CASSFSQNSYEQYF. CDR3 nucleotide sequence: TGCGCCAGCAGCTTTTCTCAGAACTCCTACGAGCAGTACTTC. The genes are TRBV5-1 and TRBJ2-7; no clear D. Germline V lookup: CDR1 SGHRS, CDR2 YFSETQ. This CDR3 contains 14 residues. V lost 2 bases to trimming and J lost 0 bases, with 9 bases between them.